This TCR beta chain was captured in a study of memory CD4+ T cells and cytomegalovirus serostatus. Overall study results and limits: Median bootstrapped AUC for CMV status was around 0.96 originally, about 0.9 US-trained. The CMV-associated TCR signature appears largely within the CD4+ memory repertoire. CD4+ memory repertoires contained about 40% of the roughly 150 reported CMV TCRbeta sequences.

Single viable CD3+CD4+CD8-CD45RO+ cells were sorted as the memory CD4+ T cells. How the authors handled the data: Out-of-frame sequences were removed, leaving 2 million to 2.5 million distinct TCRbeta sequences. Method: immunoSEQ multiplex PCR; TCRdb's copy keeps in-frame clones and lacks some. V, J and clone size are those of that table, while D and trimming were read from the DNA. The table includes 60,000 to 70,000 clones, 80% detected once. As regards this clone: Its antigen is undetermined.

The CDR3 covers 15 residues. Unmatched junction bases numbered 8, after V lost 9 bases and J lost 3 bases. The germline gives CDR1 LNHDA, CDR2 SQIVND (reference sequence). The sequenced sample consisted of memory CD4+ T cells from blood. The clonotype originates from an adult in good health and CMV-seronegative. Some clones in this sample may be carry-over from other donors' samples. This chain links TRBV19 with TRBJ1-3, with TRBD1 matching over 10 bases. CDR3: CARPDRGYFGNTIYF. The CDR3 nucleotides are TGTGCCAGACCGGACAGGGGGTATTTTGGAAACACCATATATTTT.